This T cell receptor (beta chain) emerged from a study of T cell responses to AZD1222 COVID-19 vaccine. Study-wide results and caveats: Vaccine-associated CD4 TCRs ranged over spike, dominating at 160-218 and 743-854. Reportedly, close to half of spike-specific TCRs are directed against unmutated variant regions.

Assay: immunoSEQ multiplex PCR; the TCRdb copy retains only in-frame clones and omits some. The sample consists of about 120,000 clones, 87% of them appearing once. Researchers grouped second doses given at about 4 or about 12 weeks into one pool. About this clone itself: Its antigen is not known.

This CDR3 has 12 residues. The V and J ends lost 5 bases and 7 bases respectively, with 10 bases between them. The V gene's germline CDR1 is SEHNR and CDR2 FQNEAQ (reference sequence). The receptor was derived from an adult who received the AZD1222 COVID-19 vaccine. The genes are TRBV7-9 and TRBJ2-3; no firm D call. Sample: peripheral blood, taken 28 days after the second AZD1222 dose. For the CDR3, the DNA is TGTGCCAGCAGCCCAGTGGGGAATACGCAGTATTTT. Translation gives CASSPVGNTQYF.